This is a list of T cell receptor beta chains from one sample in a study of CD8 T cells in Susac syndrome. A single record per CDR3 protein comes from TCRdb applying MiXCR to the immunoSEQ multiplex PCR reads. The sample has over 350,000 distinct CDR3 sequences, around 85% seen once. The sequenced material came from CD8+ T cells from PBMCs. The receptors here all came from a human donor with multiple sclerosis. Each CDR3 is given with its conserved first and last residue. A D gene is named only where the DNA matches it firmly. Only part of the rows carry a size: once, few, many, or a class if the clone is expanded.

clone_size,d_call,v_call,j_call,cdr3_aa,cdr3_nt
NA,TRBD1,TRBV7-9,TRBJ1-2,CASSLGVTGDTF,TGTGCCAGCAGCTTAGGAGTGACAGGGGACACCTTC
NA,NA,TRBV27,TRBJ1-2,CASSPTLTGNYGYTF,TGTGCCAGCAGTCCTACTTTGACAGGCAACTATGGCTACACCTTC
NA,NA,TRBV5-1,TRBJ2-7,CASTPGGSSYEQYF,TGCGCCAGCACCCCAGGGGGGTCCTCCTACGAGCAGTACTTC
NA,NA,TRBV6-5,TRBJ2-4,CASSTIRGAGVNIQYF,TGTGCCAGCAGTACTATACGGGGGGCCGGGGTAAACATTCAGTACTTC
once,TRBD1,TRBV19,TRBJ1-5,CATSGQMDSQPQHF,TGTGCCACCTCGGGACAGATGGATAGTCAGCCCCAGCATTTT
NA,TRBD2,TRBV2,TRBJ2-1,CASSDRLAYNEQFF,TGTGCCAGCAGTGACCGACTAGCGTACAATGAGCAGTTCTTC
few,NA,TRBV29-1,TRBJ2-1,CSVEDLNSPSSYNEQFF,TGCAGCGTTGAAGATCTAAATTCCCCAAGCTCCTACAATGAGCAGTTCTTC
NA,NA,TRBV10-3,TRBJ2-2,CAISPTSGELFF,TGTGCCATCAGTCCAACTAGCGGGGAGCTGTTTTTT
NA,NA,TRBV12-3/TRBV12-4,TRBJ2-2,CASSLQGSTGELFF,TGTGCCAGCAGTTTACAGGGGAGCACCGGGGAGCTGTTTTTT
NA,NA,TRBV25-1,TRBJ1-5,CASSDATNGNQPQHF,TGTGCCAGCAGTGATGCCACAAACGGCAATCAGCCCCAGCATTTT
NA,TRBD2,TRBV12-3/TRBV12-4,TRBJ2-2,CAAGSGVNTGELFF,TGTGCCGCAGGTAGCGGGGTTAACACCGGGGAGCTGTTTTTT
NA,TRBD1,TRBV5-6,TRBJ1-2,CASSGTGTGYGYTF,TGTGCCAGCAGCGGGACCGGGACAGGGTATGGCTACACCTTC
few,TRBD1,TRBV27,TRBJ2-2,CASSLGGSTGELFF,TGTGCCAGCAGCCTAGGGGGCTCCACCGGGGAGCTGTTTTTT
few,TRBD1,TRBV11-2,TRBJ2-3,CASSSGTARTDTQYF,TGTGCCAGCAGCTCCGGGACAGCCCGCACAGATACGCAGTATTTT
NA,NA,TRBV27,TRBJ2-2,CASRPNRDGGTGELFF,TGTGCCAGCAGACCAAACCGGGACGGGGGCACCGGGGAGCTGTTTTTT
NA,TRBD2,TRBV3-1,TRBJ2-7,CASSQDRSGRPYEQYF,TGTGCCAGCAGCCAAGATCGGAGCGGGAGACCCTACGAGCAGTACTTC
NA,TRBD2,TRBV30,TRBJ2-1,CAWSDSGVSYNEQFF,TGTGCCTGGAGTGATAGCGGGGTCTCCTACAATGAGCAGTTCTTC
NA,NA,TRBV7-9,TRBJ2-2,CASSPSPTQGAMELFF,TGTGCCAGCAGCCCGAGTCCTACGCAAGGGGCGATGGAGCTGTTTTTT
NA,NA,TRBV5-6,TRBJ1-1,CASSFPGPNTEAFF,TGTGCCAGCAGCTTTCCGGGACCTAACACTGAAGCTTTCTTT
once,NA,TRBV29-1,TRBJ2-2,CSVRGVSNTGELFF,TGCAGCGTTCGAGGGGTCTCGAACACCGGGGAGCTGTTTTTT
NA,TRBD2,TRBV11-2,TRBJ2-7,CASSLMGTSEQYF,TGTGCCAGCAGCTTGATGGGGACTAGCGAGCAGTACTTC
NA,TRBD1,TRBV5-5,TRBJ1-2,CASSWDRAHYGYTF,TGTGCCAGCAGCTGGGACAGGGCCCACTATGGCTACACCTTC
NA,NA,TRBV4-1,TRBJ2-7,CASSETRSPAYEQYF,TGCGCCAGCAGCGAAACGAGGTCTCCCGCCTACGAGCAGTACTTC
once,NA,TRBV5-5,TRBJ1-6,CASLVTDNSPLHF,TGTGCCAGCCTGGTGACCGATAATTCACCCCTCCACTTT
NA,NA,TRBV4-1,TRBJ1-5,CASSQASGGGWPQHF,TGCGCCAGCAGCCAAGCATCGGGGGGGGGTTGGCCCCAGCATTTT
NA,TRBD1,TRBV5-4,TRBJ2-2,CASSPGTDNISGELFF,TGTGCCAGCAGCCCTGGGACAGACAACATCTCCGGGGAGCTGTTTTTT
NA,NA,TRBV10-3,TRBJ2-7,CAIADGGNSYEQYF,TGTGCCATCGCGGACGGGGGAAATTCCTACGAGCAGTACTTC
NA,NA,TRBV24-1,TRBJ2-7,CATSGSSFWPPAYF,TGTGCCACCAGTGGTTCAAGTTTTTGGCCGCCGGCGTACTTC
NA,NA,TRBV29-1,TRBJ1-1,CSVGEQGMNTEAFF,TGCAGCGTTGGCGAACAGGGAATGAACACTGAAGCTTTCTTT
NA,NA,TRBV12-3/TRBV12-4,TRBJ1-2,CASIYTPEPYGYTF,TGTGCCAGCATCTATACCCCAGAACCCTATGGCTACACCTTC
NA,NA,TRBV7-9,TRBJ2-2,CAVGTNTGELFF,TGTGCTGTTGGAACGAACACCGGGGAGCTGTTTTTT
NA,NA,TRBV6-1,TRBJ1-5,CASSEWGPENQPQHF,TGTGCCAGCAGTGAATGGGGCCCGGAGAATCAGCCCCAGCATTTT
NA,NA,TRBV5-1,TRBJ2-7,CASSFAASAYEQYF,TGCGCCAGCAGCTTCGCGGCTAGCGCCTACGAGCAGTACTTC
NA,TRBD2,TRBV4-1,TRBJ2-3,CASRAGSTTDTQYF,TGCGCCAGTCGAGCGGGGTCGACCACAGATACGCAGTATTTT
few,NA,TRBV6-5,TRBJ1-5,CASSYSGFQPQHF,TGTGCCAGCAGTTACTCGGGATTCCAGCCCCAGCATTTT
NA,NA,TRBV27,TRBJ2-2,CASSFLSTGTGELFF,TGTGCCAGCAGTTTCCTGAGCACAGGGACCGGGGAGCTGTTTTTT
NA,NA,TRBV30,TRBJ2-7,CAWSVLGSEQYF,TGTGCCTGGAGTGTACTGGGGAGCGAGCAGTACTTC
NA,NA,TRBV27,TRBJ2-3,CASSLSPGYPDTQYF,TGTGCCAGCAGTTTATCCCCAGGGTATCCAGATACGCAGTATTTT
few,NA,TRBV27,TRBJ2-6,CASSQGSGANVLTF,TGTGCCAGCAGTCAGGGGTCCGGGGCCAACGTCCTGACTTTC
NA,TRBD2,TRBV4-1,TRBJ2-4,CASSPSPGLAGGENIQYF,TGCGCCAGCAGCCCCTCCCCAGGACTAGCGGGGGGCGAAAACATTCAGTACTTC
NA,NA,TRBV28,TRBJ2-1,CASREEGLESYNEQFF,TGTGCCAGCAGGGAGGAGGGGCTAGAATCCTACAATGAGCAGTTCTTC
NA,NA,TRBV9,TRBJ1-1,CASSGGGEIGTEAFF,TGTGCCAGCAGCGGGGGTGGGGAAATTGGCACTGAAGCTTTCTTT
NA,NA,TRBV20-1,TRBJ2-5,CSARDRGGETQCF,TGCAGTGCTAGGGACCGAGGGGGGGAGACCCAGTGCTTC
NA,NA,TRBV2,TRBJ1-5,CASTTAYSNQPQHF,TGTGCCAGCACGACGGCCTATAGCAATCAGCCCCAGCATTTT
NA,NA,TRBV5-1,TRBJ2-7,CASTSSMDEQYF,TGCGCCAGCACTTCCAGTATGGACGAGCAGTACTTC
NA,NA,TRBV12-3/TRBV12-4,TRBJ2-7,CASGLSLSAEQYF,TGTGCCAGCGGACTGAGTCTTTCGGCTGAGCAGTACTTC
NA,TRBD1,TRBV5-1,TRBJ1-1,CASWGQMNTEAFF,TGCGCCAGCTGGGGACAGATGAACACTGAAGCTTTCTTT
NA,TRBD2,TRBV15,TRBJ2-1,CATSGDLAGTFGQFF,TGTGCCACCAGCGGTGATCTAGCGGGGACGTTCGGGCAGTTCTTC
NA,NA,TRBV6-5,TRBJ2-1,CASKGGSSYNEQFF,TGTGCCAGCAAGGGTGGGAGCTCCTACAATGAGCAGTTCTTC
NA,NA,TRBV20-1,TRBJ2-2,CSARDRLHANTGELFF,TGCAGTGCTAGAGATCGTCTTCACGCGAACACCGGGGAGCTGTTTTTT
NA,NA,TRBV30,TRBJ2-6,CAWSAGRGANVLTF,TGTGCCTGGAGTGCTGGGAGAGGGGCCAACGTCCTGACTTTC
NA,NA,TRBV6-5,TRBJ2-1,CASIPHEGSYNEQFF,TGTGCCAGCATTCCCCATGAGGGTTCCTACAATGAGCAGTTCTTC
NA,NA,TRBV27,TRBJ2-1,CASSFGLPEQFF,TGTGCCAGCAGTTTTGGGCTGCCTGAGCAGTTCTTC
once,TRBD1,TRBV9,TRBJ1-1,CASSVTGGKAFF,TGTGCCAGCAGCGTAACAGGGGGGAAAGCTTTCTTT
once,TRBD1,TRBV11-2,TRBJ2-1,CASKAGGKNEQFF,TGTGCCAGCAAGGCAGGGGGAAAAAATGAGCAGTTCTTC
NA,NA,TRBV11-2,TRBJ2-2,CASSFLWGLAMAGELFF,TGTGCCAGCAGCTTCCTCTGGGGGCTAGCTATGGCCGGGGAGCTGTTTTTT
NA,NA,TRBV11-1,TRBJ2-4,CASSSPGLGQAGPDKNIQYF,TGTGCCAGCAGCTCCCCTGGGTTAGGGCAGGCCGGGCCGGACAAAAACATTCAGTACTTC
NA,NA,TRBV20-1,TRBJ1-1,CSVFQGNTEAFF,TGCAGTGTCTTCCAGGGGAACACTGAAGCTTTCTTT
NA,NA,TRBV27,TRBJ2-7,CASSLGVGIYEQYF,TGTGCCAGCAGTTTAGGGGTCGGAATCTACGAGCAGTACTTC